Below, 19 T cell receptor beta chains from the same sample are listed, as sequenced in a study of T cell responses to AZD1222 COVID-19 vaccine. Sequencing used immunoSEQ multiplex PCR; TCRdb keeps in-frame clones, though not all of them. The sample includes around 140,000 clones, approximately 93% of them seen just once. Sequences were derived from peripheral blood, sampled on day 0 of AZD1222 vaccination. The receptor source for this set is an adult in good health.

This chain uses TRBV7-6 with TRBJ2-5, with 7 bases fitting TRBD2. Losses at the gene ends were 1 base for V and 4 bases for J; bases not matched to a gene: 3. The CDR3 runs 14 residues. Germline V CDR1 and CDR2: SGHVS, FNYEAQ. CDR3 sequence reads: CASSLVSGGETQYF. The CDR3 DNA reads TGTGCCAGCAGCTTAGTTTCGGGGGGAGAGACCCAGTACTTC.

This chain connects TRBV2 to TRBJ1-1; maybe TRBD1 (5 bases). This CDR3 spans 12 amino acids. Per germline, CDR1 SNHLY and CDR2 FYNNEI. Trimming cost V 10 bases and J 6 bases, with 15 bases left between them. CDR3 loop: CAKGLKGSEAFF. The DNA for the CDR3 is TGTGCCAAGGGGCTAAAAGGGTCTGAAGCTTTCTTT.

The chain couples TRBV4-3 to TRBJ1-4; D unresolved. V was trimmed by 4 bases and J by 5 bases, leaving 8 bases between them. This CDR3 contains 13 residues. Germline loops: CDR1 LGHNA, CDR2 YSLEER. CDR3 nucleotide sequence: TGCGCCAGCAGCCCGGCAGGCAATGAAAAACTGTTTTTT. Encoded protein: CASSPAGNEKLFF.

The chain links TRBV21-1 to TRBJ1-2; the D call of TRBD1 is as the table states it, not checked on the DNA. TRBV21-1 is annotated as a pseudogene. The CDR3 is 18 residues long. In DNA, the CDR3 is TGTGCCAGCAGCCGTCACGACAGGGTTTTCTCCTCTCCATATGGCTACACCTTC. Its protein product is CASSRHDRVFSSPYGYTF.

The chain employs TRBV6-1 and TRBJ1-2; D remains unclear. The CDR3 extends over 12 amino acids. V lost 2 bases and J lost 6, with 7 bases in between. CDR1 and CDR2 from the germline V gene are MNHNS and SASEGT. Here the CDR3 reads CASSEIGNGYTF. In DNA form, the CDR3 reads TGTGCCAGCAGTGAAATAGGGAATGGCTACACCTTC.

The chain combines TRBV7-9 with TRBJ2-1, with 11 bases matching TRBD2. With V trimmed by 7 bases and J by 1 base, 6 bases remained unmatched. CDR1 is SEHNR, CDR2 FQNEAQ, per germline (reference sequence). This CDR3 is 16 amino acids long. The CDR3 region is CASTTSGRGSYNEQFF. Here the CDR3 DNA reads TGTGCCAGCACCACTAGCGGGAGAGGGTCCTACAATGAGCAGTTCTTC.

V and J are TRBV9 and TRBJ2-1; D gene ambiguous. This CDR3 is built from 15 residues. V lost 3 bases and J 3 bases, leaving 13 bases between the germline ends. Germline V gene lookup returns CDR1 SGDLS and CDR2 YYNGEE. In DNA, the CDR3 is TGTGCCAGCAGCGACTCGGCCCTAATCTACAATGAGCAGTTCTTC. It encodes CASSDSALIYNEQFF.

The V call is TRBV10-3, the J call TRBJ1-2; 8 nucleotides agree with TRBD1. Germline CDR1 reads ENHRY; CDR2 reads SYGVKD. Trimming took 6 bases from V and 4 from J; bases not matched to a gene: 7. There are 14 residues in the CDR3. The CDR3 coding sequence is TGTGCCATCAGCTCGACAGGGGATAGCTATGGCTACACCTTC. Amino acids: CAISSTGDSYGYTF.

V is TRBV30 and J is TRBJ1-3, with a tentative D call TRBD1 (6 bases). The CDR3 has 15 residues. The ends were cut back, 2 bases at V and 6 bases at J, with 17 bases in the middle. Germline V gives CDR1 GTSNPN, CDR2 SVGIG (reference sequence). The CDR3 bases are TGTGCCTGGAGTATAGGCAGGGGATTCATAAACACCATATATTTT. Its translation is CAWSIGRGFINTIYF.

This chain connects TRBV19 to TRBJ1-2; D ambiguous. The CDR3 is 13 amino acids. Trimming took off 3 bases at V and 4 bases at J, with 9 bases between the two ends. The V gene's germline CDR1 is LNHDA and CDR2 SQIVND (reference sequence). The CDR3 spells CASSIKGGYGYTF. The CDR3 coding sequence is TGTGCCAGTAGTATTAAGGGCGGCTATGGCTACACCTTC.

This clone was observed a single time. This chain connects TRBV28 to TRBJ2-2; 8 bases align to TRBD1. The trim removed 6 bases at V and 5 bases at J, leaving 11 bases unmatched. The CDR3 contains 16 residues. Germline lookup yields CDR1 MDHEN and CDR2 SYDVKM. The CDR3 is CASSHPRGRGTGELFF. The CDR3 coding sequence is TGTGCCAGCAGCCACCCCAGGGGGCGAGGTACCGGGGAGCTGTTTTTT.

J is TRBJ1-1 and V is TRBV28, with a weak D call TRBD1 (5 bases). Looked up from germline, CDR1 is MDHEN and CDR2 is SYDVKM. This CDR3 contains 13 residues. V gave up 8 bases and J gave up 7 bases, with 17 bases separating them. Here the CDR3 DNA reads TGTGCCAGCTACTCCCTTGGGGCAGTTGAAGCTTTCTTT. Protein product: CASYSLGAVEAFF.

The chain combines TRBV7-2 with TRBJ1-1; tentatively, D is TRBD1 (5 bases). The CDR3 extends over 18 amino acids. V was cut by 1 base and J by 3 bases, with 21 bases left in between. Germline CDR1 and CDR2: SGHTA and FQGNSA. CDR3 DNA: TGTGCCAGCAGCTTAGTTGCCGGGGGTACCTATCTCGACACTGAAGCTTTCTTT. It yields the protein CASSLVAGGTYLDTEAFF.

This chain links TRBV28 with TRBJ2-5; possibly TRBD2 for D (6 bases). V shed 7 bases and J shed 0 bases, with 9 bases lying between them. The CDR3 is 13 residues long. Germline V gives CDR1 MDHEN, CDR2 SYDVKM. CDR3 bases: TGTGCCAGCAACCGGGAGAACCAAGAGACCCAGTACTTC. This gives the protein CASNRENQETQYF.

The chain recombines TRBV7-2 with TRBJ2-7, with unresolved D. This CDR3 has 15 amino acids. CDR1 is SGHTA, CDR2 FQGNSA, per germline. With 1 base removed from V and 3 bases from J, the gap between germline ends came to 13 bases. The CDR3 spells CASSLGPVASYEQYF. Here the CDR3 DNA reads TGTGCCAGCAGCTTAGGCCCCGTAGCTAGCTACGAGCAGTACTTC.

The rearrangement links TRBV5-6 to TRBJ2-6; TRBD1 agrees at 7 bases. The CDR3 runs to 17 residues. The junction had 8 bases not matched to a gene; V was cut back by 3 bases and J by 2 bases. The V gene's germline CDR1 is SGHDT and CDR2 YYEEEE. CDR3 sequence (DNA): TGTGCCAGCAGCTCACGGACAGGCCGGCCTGGGGCCAACGTCCTGACTTTC. Encoded protein: CASSSRTGRPGANVLTF.

This clone was seen a single time. This chain uses TRBV19 with TRBJ1-3; TRBD1 agrees at 9 bases. The length of the CDR3 is 13 residues. Looked up from germline, CDR1 is LNHDA and CDR2 is SQIVND (reference sequence). J gave up 2 bases and V 8 bases, and 1 base lay outside the gene matches. CDR3 nucleotide sequence: TGTGCCAGTCGGACAGGGGCTGGAAACACCATATATTTT. This gives the protein CASRTGAGNTIYF.

V is TRBV28 and J is TRBJ1-6, with TRBD1 as a possible D gene (5 bases). The germline V gene encodes CDR1 MDHEN and CDR2 SYDVKM. V lost 4 bases and J lost 8, with 12 bases in between. This CDR3 has 14 amino acids. The CDR3 nucleotides read TGTGCCAGCAGTTGGGTGGGGCAATATTCACCCCTCCACTTT. Translated: CASSWVGQYSPLHF.

Turning to this clone: Relative to the germline gene, one junction end is altered; a read error may explain this. The gene calls are TRBV11-2 and TRBJ1-1; tentative D call: TRBD1 (6 bases). The CDR3 runs to 12 residues. Germline V gives CDR1 SGHAT, CDR2 FQNNGV. The CDR3 here is CASRTTGHLNIF. CDR3 nucleotides: TGTGCCAGCAGGACAACGGGACACCTGAACATCTTT.